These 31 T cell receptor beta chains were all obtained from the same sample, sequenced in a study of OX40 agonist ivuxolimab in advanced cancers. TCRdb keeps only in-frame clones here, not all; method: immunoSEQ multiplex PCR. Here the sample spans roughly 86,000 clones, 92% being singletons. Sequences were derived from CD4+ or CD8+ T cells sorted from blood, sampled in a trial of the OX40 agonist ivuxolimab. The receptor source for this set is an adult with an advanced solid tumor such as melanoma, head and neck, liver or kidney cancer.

The CDR3 sequence: CASSPAGQETQYF. CDR3 nucleotides: TGTGCCAGTAGCCCAGCCGGACAAGAGACCCAGTACTTC. The gene calls are TRBV19 and TRBJ2-5; D uncertain. The CDR3 runs to 13 residues. The germline V and J ends were trimmed by 6 bases and 2 bases, with 10 bases remaining between them. Germline V gives CDR1 LNHDA, CDR2 SQIVND (reference sequence).

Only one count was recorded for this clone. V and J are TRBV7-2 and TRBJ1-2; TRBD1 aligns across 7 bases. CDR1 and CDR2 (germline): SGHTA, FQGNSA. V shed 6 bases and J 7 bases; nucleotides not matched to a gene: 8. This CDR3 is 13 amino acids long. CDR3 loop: CASSPDRVAGYTF. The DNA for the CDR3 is TGTGCCAGCAGTCCCGACAGGGTGGCTGGCTACACCTTC.

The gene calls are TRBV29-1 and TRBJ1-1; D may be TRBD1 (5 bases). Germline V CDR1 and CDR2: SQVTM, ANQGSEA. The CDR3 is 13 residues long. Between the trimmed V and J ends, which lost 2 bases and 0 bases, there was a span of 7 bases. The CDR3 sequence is CSVERQMNTEAFF. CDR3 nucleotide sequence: TGCAGCGTTGAAAGACAGATGAACACTGAAGCTTTCTTT.

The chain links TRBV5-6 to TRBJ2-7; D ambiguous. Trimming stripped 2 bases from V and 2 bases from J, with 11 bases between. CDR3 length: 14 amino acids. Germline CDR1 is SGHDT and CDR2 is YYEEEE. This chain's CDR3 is CASSFTHLAYEQYF. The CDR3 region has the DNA TGTGCCAGCAGCTTTACCCATTTGGCCTACGAGCAGTACTTC.

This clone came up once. The CDR3 bases are TGTGCCAGTAGTCCTTCTAGCGGATCCACCGGTTACGAGCAGTACTTC. This encodes CASSPSSGSTGYEQYF. The J gene is TRBJ2-7, the V gene TRBV19, with 7 nucleotides matching TRBD2. V lost 5 bases, J lost 4 bases, and 14 bases stayed unmatched. The V gene's germline CDR1 is LNHDA and CDR2 SQIVND (reference sequence). This CDR3 is built from 16 residues.

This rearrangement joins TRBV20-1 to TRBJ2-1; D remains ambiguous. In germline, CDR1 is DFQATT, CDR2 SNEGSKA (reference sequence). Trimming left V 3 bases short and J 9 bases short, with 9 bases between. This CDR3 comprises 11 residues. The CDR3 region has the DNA TGCAGTGCTAGTCTTAGCTTTGAGCAGTTCTTC. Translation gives CSASLSFEQFF.

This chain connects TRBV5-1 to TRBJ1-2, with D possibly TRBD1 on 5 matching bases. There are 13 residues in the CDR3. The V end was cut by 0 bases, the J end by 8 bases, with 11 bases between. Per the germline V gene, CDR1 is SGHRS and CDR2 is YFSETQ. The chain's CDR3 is CASSLGAGKGYTF. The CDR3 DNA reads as TGCGCCAGCAGCTTGGGGGCAGGGAAGGGCTACACCTTC.

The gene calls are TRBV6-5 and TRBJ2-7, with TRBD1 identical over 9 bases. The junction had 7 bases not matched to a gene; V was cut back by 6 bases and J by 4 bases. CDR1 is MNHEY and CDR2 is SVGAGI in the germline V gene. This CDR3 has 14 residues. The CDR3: CASRGDRAPYEQYF. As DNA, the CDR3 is TGTGCCAGCAGAGGGGACAGGGCCCCTTACGAGCAGTACTTC.

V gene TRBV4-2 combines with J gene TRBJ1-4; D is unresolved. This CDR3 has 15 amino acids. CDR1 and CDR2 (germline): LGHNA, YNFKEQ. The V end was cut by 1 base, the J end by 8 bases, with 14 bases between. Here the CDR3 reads CASSQGTRTWEKLFF. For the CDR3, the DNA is TGTGCCAGCAGCCAAGGGACGCGGACCTGGGAAAAACTGTTTTTT.

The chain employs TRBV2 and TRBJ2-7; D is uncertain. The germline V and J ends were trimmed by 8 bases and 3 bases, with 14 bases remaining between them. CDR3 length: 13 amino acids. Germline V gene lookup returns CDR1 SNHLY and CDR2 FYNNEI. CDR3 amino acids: CASGSGPIYEQYF. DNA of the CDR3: TGTGCCAGCGGGTCGGGTCCTATCTACGAGCAGTACTTC.

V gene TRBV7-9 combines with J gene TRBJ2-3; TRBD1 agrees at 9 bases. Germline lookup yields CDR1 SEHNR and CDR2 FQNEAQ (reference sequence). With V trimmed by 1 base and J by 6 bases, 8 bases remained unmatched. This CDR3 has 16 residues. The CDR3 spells CASSLGGDRVSDTQYF. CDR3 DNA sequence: TGTGCCAGCAGCTTAGGCGGGGACAGGGTTTCCGATACGCAGTATTTT.

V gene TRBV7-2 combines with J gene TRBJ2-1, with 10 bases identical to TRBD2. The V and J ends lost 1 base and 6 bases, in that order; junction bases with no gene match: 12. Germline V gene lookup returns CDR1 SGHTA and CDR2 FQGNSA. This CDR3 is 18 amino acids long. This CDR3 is CASSLEGALAGVGNEQFF. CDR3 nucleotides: TGTGCCAGCAGCTTAGAGGGGGCGCTAGCGGGAGTGGGCAATGAGCAGTTCTTC. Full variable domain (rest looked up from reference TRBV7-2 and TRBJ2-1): GAGVSQSPSNKVTEKGKDVELRCDPISGHTALYWYRQSLGQGLEFLIYFQGNSAPDKSGLPSDRFSAERTGGSVSTLTIQRTQQEDSAVYLCASSLEGALAGVGNEQFFGPGTRLTVL.

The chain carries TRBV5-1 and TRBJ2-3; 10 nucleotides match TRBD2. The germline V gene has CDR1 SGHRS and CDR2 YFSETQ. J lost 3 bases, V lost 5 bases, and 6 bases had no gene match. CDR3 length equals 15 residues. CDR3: CASRWSGRGTDTQYF. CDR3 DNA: TGCGCCAGCAGGTGGAGCGGGAGGGGTACAGATACGCAGTATTTT.

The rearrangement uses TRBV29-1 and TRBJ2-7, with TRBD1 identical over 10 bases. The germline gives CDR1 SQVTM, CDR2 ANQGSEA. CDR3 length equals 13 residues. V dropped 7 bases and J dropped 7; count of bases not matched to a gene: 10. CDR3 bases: TGCAGCGCCAGGACAGGGGGAAATGGGGAGCAGTACTTC. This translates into CSARTGGNGEQYF.

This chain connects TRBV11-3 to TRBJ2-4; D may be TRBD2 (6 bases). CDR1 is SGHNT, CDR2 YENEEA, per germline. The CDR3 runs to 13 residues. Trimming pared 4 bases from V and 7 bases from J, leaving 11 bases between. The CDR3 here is CASSSPGENIQYF. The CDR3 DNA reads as TGTGCCAGCAGCTCCCCGGGGGAGAACATTCAGTACTTC. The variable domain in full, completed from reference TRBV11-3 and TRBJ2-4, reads EAGVVQSPRYKIIEKKQPVAFWCNPISGHNTLYWYLQNLGQGPELLIRYENEEAVDDSQLPKDRFSAERLKGVDSTLKIQPAELGDSAVYLCASSSPGENIQYFGAGTRLSVL.

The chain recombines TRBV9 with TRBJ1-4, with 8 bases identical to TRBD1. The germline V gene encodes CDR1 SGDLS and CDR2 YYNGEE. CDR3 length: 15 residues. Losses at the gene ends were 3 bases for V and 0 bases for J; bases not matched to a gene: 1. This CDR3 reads CASSGTGSTNEKLFF. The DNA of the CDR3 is TGTGCCAGCAGCGGGACAGGGTCAACTAATGAAAAACTGTTTTTT.

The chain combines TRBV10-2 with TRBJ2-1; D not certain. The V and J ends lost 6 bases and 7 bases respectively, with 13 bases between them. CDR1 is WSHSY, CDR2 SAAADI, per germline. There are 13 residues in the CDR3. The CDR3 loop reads CASSSQSGNEQFF. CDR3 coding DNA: TGCGCCAGCAGCTCCCAGTCTGGAAATGAGCAGTTCTTC.

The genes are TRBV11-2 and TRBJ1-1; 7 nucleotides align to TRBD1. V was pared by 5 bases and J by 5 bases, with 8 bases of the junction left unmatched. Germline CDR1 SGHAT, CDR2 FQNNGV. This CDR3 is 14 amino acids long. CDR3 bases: TGTGCCAGCAGCGCCCAGGGGGTTGGGACTGAAGCTTTCTTT. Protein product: CASSAQGVGTEAFF. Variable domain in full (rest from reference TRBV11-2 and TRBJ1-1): EAGVAQSPRYKIIEKRQSVAFWCNPISGHATLYWYQQILGQGPKLLIQFQNNGVVDDSQLPKDRFSAERLKGVDSTLKIQPAKLEDSAVYLCASSAQGVGTEAFFGQGTRLTVV.

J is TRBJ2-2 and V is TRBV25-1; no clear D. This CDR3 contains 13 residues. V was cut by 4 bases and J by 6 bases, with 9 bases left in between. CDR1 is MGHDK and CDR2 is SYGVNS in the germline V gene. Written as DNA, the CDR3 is TGTGCCAGCAGTGTCGGGTGGGCCGGGGAGCTGTTTTTT. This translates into CASSVGWAGELFF.

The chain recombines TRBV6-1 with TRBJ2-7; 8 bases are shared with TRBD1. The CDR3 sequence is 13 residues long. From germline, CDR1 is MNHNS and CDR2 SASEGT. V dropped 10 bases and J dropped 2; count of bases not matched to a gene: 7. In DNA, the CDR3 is TGTGCCACCCAGGGGACAGGCCCCTACGAGCAGTACTTC. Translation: CATQGTGPYEQYF.

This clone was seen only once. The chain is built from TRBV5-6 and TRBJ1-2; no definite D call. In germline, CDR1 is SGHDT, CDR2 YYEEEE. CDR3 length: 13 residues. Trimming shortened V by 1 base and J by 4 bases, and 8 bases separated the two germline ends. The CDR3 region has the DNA TGTGCCAGCAGCTTGTCCCAGAGCTATGGCTACACCTTC. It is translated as CASSLSQSYGYTF.

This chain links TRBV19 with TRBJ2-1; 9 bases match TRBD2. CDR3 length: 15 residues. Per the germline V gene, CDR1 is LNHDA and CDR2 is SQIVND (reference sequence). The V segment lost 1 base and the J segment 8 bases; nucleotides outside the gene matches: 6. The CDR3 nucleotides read TGTGCCAGTAGTATAGGGGGACTAGCTATCTATGAGCAGTTCTTC. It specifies CASSIGGLAIYEQFF. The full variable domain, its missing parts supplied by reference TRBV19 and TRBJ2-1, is DGGITQSPKYLFRKEGQNVTLSCEQNLNHDAMYWYRQDPGQGLRLIYYSQIVNDFQKGDIAEGYSVSREKKESFPLTVTSAQKNPTAFYLCASSIGGLAIYEQFFGPGTRLTVL.

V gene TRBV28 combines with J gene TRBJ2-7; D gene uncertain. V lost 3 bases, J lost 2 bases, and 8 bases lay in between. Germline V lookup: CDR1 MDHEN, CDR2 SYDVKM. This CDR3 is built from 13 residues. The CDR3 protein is CASSLGNPYEQYF. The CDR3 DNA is TGTGCCAGCAGTTTGGGCAACCCCTACGAGCAGTACTTC.

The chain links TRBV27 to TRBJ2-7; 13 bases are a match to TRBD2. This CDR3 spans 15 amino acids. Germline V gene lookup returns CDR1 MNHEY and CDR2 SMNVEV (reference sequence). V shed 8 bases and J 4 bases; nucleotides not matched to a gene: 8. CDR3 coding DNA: TGTGCCAGCTCAACAAGGACTAGCGGGAGTTACGAGCAGTACTTC. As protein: CASSTRTSGSYEQYF.

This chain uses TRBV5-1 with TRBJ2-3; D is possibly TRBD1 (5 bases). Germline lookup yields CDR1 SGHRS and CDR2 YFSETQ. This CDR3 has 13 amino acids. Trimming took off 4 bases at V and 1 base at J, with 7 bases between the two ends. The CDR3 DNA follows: TGCGCCAGCAGCCAGGGCCGCACAGATACGCAGTATTTT. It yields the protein CASSQGRTDTQYF.

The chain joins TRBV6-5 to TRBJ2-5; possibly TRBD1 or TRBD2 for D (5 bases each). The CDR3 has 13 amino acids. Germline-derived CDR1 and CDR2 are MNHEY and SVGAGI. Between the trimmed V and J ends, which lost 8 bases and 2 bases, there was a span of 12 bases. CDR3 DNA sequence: TGTGCCAGCCGTAGGGGAGCGCAAGAGACCCAGTACTTC. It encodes CASRRGAQETQYF.

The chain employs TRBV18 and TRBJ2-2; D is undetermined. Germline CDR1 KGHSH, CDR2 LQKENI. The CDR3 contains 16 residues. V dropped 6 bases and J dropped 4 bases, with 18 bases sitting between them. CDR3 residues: CASSFTLTTITGELFF. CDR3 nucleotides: TGTGCCAGCTCGTTCACCCTAACAACGATCACCGGGGAGCTGTTTTTT.

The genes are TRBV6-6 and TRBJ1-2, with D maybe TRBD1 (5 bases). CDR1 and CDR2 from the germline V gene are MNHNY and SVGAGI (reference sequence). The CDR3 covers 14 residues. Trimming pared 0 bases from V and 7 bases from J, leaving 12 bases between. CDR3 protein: CASSYSGVSPGYTF. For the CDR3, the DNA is TGTGCCAGCAGTTACTCAGGGGTGAGTCCTGGCTACACCTTC.

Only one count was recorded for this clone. CDR3 sequence reads: CASSSIGPGGRDGYTF. The DNA of the CDR3 is TGCGCCAGCAGCTCGATTGGCCCGGGTGGTCGGGATGGCTACACCTTC. The V call is TRBV5-1, the J call TRBJ1-2; no clear D. The CDR3 loop spans 16 amino acids. V was clipped by 3 bases and J by 6 bases, with 21 bases between them. CDR1 is SGHRS and CDR2 is YFSETQ in the germline V gene.

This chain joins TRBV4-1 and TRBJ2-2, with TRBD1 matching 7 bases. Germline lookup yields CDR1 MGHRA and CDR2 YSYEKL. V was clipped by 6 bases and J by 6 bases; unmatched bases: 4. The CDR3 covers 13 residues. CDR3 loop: CASRRQGAGELFF. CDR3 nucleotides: TGCGCCAGCAGGCGACAGGGTGCCGGGGAGCTGTTTTTT.

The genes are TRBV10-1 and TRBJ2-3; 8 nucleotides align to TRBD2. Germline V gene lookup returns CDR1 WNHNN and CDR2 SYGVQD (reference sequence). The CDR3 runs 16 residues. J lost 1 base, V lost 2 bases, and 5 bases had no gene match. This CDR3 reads CASSEEAGVRTDTQYF. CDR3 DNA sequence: TGCGCCAGCAGTGAGGAAGCGGGAGTTCGCACAGATACGCAGTATTTT.